Following are 27 T cell receptor beta chains from one sample sequenced in a study of T cell repertoires in cytomegalovirus infection. These receptors lack a known antigen. TCRdb analysed the reads with MiXCR anew, one entry per CDR3 protein. This sample yields about 69,000 distinct CDR3 sequences, of which around 30% are seen a single time; roughly 65% belongs to the top ten. This specimen consisted of CD8+ T cells from cultured PBMCs, obtained from culture after CMV antigen stimulation. These receptor sequences come from a human donor in good health (CMV status not recorded). Some clones in this sample may be carry-over from other donors' samples.

Only a few counts were recorded for this clonotype. The V and J genes are TRBV27 and TRBJ1-1; TRBD1 matches 9 bases. This CDR3 is built from 13 residues. J lost 4 bases, V lost 6 bases, and 3 bases had no gene match. Germline V gives CDR1 MNHEY, CDR2 SMNVEV (reference sequence). The CDR3 sequence is CASSTGGFTEAFF. The CDR3, as DNA: TGTGCCAGCAGCACAGGGGGCTTCACTGAAGCTTTCTTT.

The chain is built from TRBV12-3 or TRBV12-4 and TRBJ2-1; D is perhaps TRBD1 (5 bases). V dropped 7 bases and J dropped 6 bases, with 13 bases sitting between them. CDR3 length: 13 amino acids. The CDR3 protein is CASKGSGINEQFF. In nucleotides, the CDR3 is TGTGCCAGCAAAGGGTCAGGGATCAATGAGCAGTTCTTC.

V is TRBV12-3 or TRBV12-4 and J is TRBJ2-5; D not certain. This CDR3 has 11 amino acids. V gave up 3 bases and J gave up 5 bases, with 4 bases separating them. In DNA form, the CDR3 reads TGTGCCAGCAGTTTTATCGAGACCCAGTACTTC. Its translation is CASSFIETQYF.

The table lists this clonotype with many counts. The chain combines TRBV7-6 with TRBJ1-5, with no clear D. The CDR3 totals 15 residues. From germline, CDR1 is SGHVS and CDR2 FNYEAQ. V lost 1 base, J lost 0 bases, and 7 bases lay in between. The DNA for the CDR3 is TGTGCCAGCAGCTTAGGTGGCCATAGCAATCAGCCCCAGCATTTT. It translates to CASSLGGHSNQPQHF.

This clonotype was observed a handful of times. This chain links TRBV19 with TRBJ2-2; D uncertain. The CDR3 runs to 16 residues. The V and J ends lost 8 bases and 0 bases respectively, with 16 bases between them. CDR1 and CDR2 from the germline V gene are LNHDA and SQIVND (reference sequence). The CDR3 nucleotides are TGTGCCAGTTCTTTTATCGACGCTACGAACACCGGGGAGCTGTTTTTT. Its translation: CASSFIDATNTGELFF.

The table lists this clonotype with a few counts. The chain uses TRBV7-9 and TRBJ2-1, with 13 bases matching TRBD2. V gave up 5 bases and J gave up 6 bases; unmatched junction bases: 7. The CDR3 is 16 residues long. The germline CDR1 and CDR2 sequences are SEHNR and FQNEAQ (reference sequence). CDR3 residues: CASSAPGTSGINEQFF. CDR3 nucleotides: TGTGCCAGCAGCGCCCCCGGGACTAGCGGGATCAATGAGCAGTTCTTC.

This clonotype was seen ten or more times. The chain links TRBV4-3 to TRBJ1-5; the match to TRBD1 covers 8 bases. This CDR3 comprises 15 residues. Germline lookup yields CDR1 LGHNA and CDR2 YSLEER. Unmatched junction bases numbered 6, after V lost 3 bases and J lost 5 bases. CDR3 DNA sequence: TGCGCCAGCAGCCAGACCGACAGGGGTGATCAGCCCCAGCATTTT. Translating it yields CASSQTDRGDQPQHF.

This chain links TRBV19 with TRBJ2-7, with 13 bases lining up with TRBD2. Germline loops: CDR1 LNHDA, CDR2 SQIVND (reference sequence). CDR3 length: 15 residues. The V segment lost 3 bases and the J segment 8 bases; nucleotides outside the gene matches: 7. The CDR3: CASSMRLAGGPKQYF. The CDR3 DNA reads as TGTGCCAGTAGTATGAGACTAGCGGGAGGTCCCAAGCAGTACTTC.

The sample holds a few counts of this clonotype. The V gene is TRBV5-1, the J gene TRBJ2-7; the match to TRBD1 covers 7 bases. The germline V gene has CDR1 SGHRS and CDR2 YFSETQ. Losses at the gene ends were 2 bases for V and 5 bases for J; bases not matched to a gene: 10. This CDR3 contains 15 residues. In DNA form, the CDR3 reads TGCGCCAGCAGCTTACAGACAGGGCTTTTCGACGAGCAGTACTTC. Translated, it gives CASSLQTGLFDEQYF.

In DNA form, the CDR3 reads TGTGCCACCAGCAGAGATAAGCGGGAATACACAGATACGCAGTATTTT. Encoded protein: CATSRDKREYTDTQYF. V is TRBV15 and J is TRBJ2-3; 7 bases match TRBD2. V lost 0 bases to trimming and J lost 2 bases; unmatched junction nucleotides: 5. CDR3 length: 16 amino acids. The germline CDR1 and CDR2 sequences are LNHNV and YYDKDF (reference sequence). Full variable domain (missing parts from reference TRBV15 and TRBJ2-3): DAMVIQNPRYQVTQFGKPVTLSCSQTLNHNVMYWYQQKSSQAPKLLFHYYDKDFNNEADTPDNFQSRRPNTSFCFLDIRSPGLGDTAMYLCATSRDKREYTDTQYFGPGTRLTVL.

In this sample, this clonotype turned up a few times. The chain carries TRBV6-2 or TRBV6-3 and TRBJ2-1, with 9 bases aligning to TRBD1. V lost 8 bases to trimming and J lost 2 bases; unmatched junction nucleotides: 7. The CDR3 runs to 15 residues. From germline, CDR1 is MNHEY and CDR2 SVGEGT. The CDR3 reads CASLPRDRAYNEQFF. CDR3 nucleotide sequence: TGTGCCAGCCTTCCTCGGGACAGGGCCTACAATGAGCAGTTCTTC.

This clonotype turned up a few times. The chain joins TRBV27 to TRBJ1-4, with D hard to call. The V end lost 5 bases, the J end lost 0 bases, and 16 bases lay between the germline ends. The length of the CDR3 is 17 residues. CDR1 MNHEY and CDR2 SMNVEV come from the germline V gene (reference sequence). This CDR3 reads CASSPSYGDATNEKLFF. The CDR3 region has the DNA TGTGCCAGCAGTCCCTCCTACGGGGATGCAACTAATGAAAAACTGTTTTTT.

The chain joins TRBV7-2 to TRBJ2-1; 9 nucleotides line up with TRBD1. CDR3 length equals 12 residues. Looked up from germline, CDR1 is SGHTA and CDR2 is FQGNSA. The trim removed 6 bases at V and 16 bases at J, leaving 10 bases unmatched. The CDR3 DNA follows: TGTGCCAGCAGTTGGGGGGGGGACAGGGTTTTCTTC. It specifies CASSWGGDRVFF.

This clonotype has more than one count but fewer than ten. As DNA, the CDR3 is TGTGCCAGTAGTATAGAAGGACAGTTCGCTGATTATAATTCACCCCTCCACTTT. Protein product: CASSIEGQFADYNSPLHF. V is TRBV19 and J is TRBJ1-6; TRBD1 might be the D (6 bases). From germline, CDR1 is LNHDA and CDR2 SQIVND (reference sequence). The CDR3 runs to 18 residues. Trimming pared 0 bases from V and 4 bases from J, leaving 16 bases between.

In its sample, this clonotype was seen many times. The chain is built from TRBV7-8 and TRBJ2-3; TRBD1 might be the D (6 bases). The CDR3 consists of 14 residues. Germline V gives CDR1 SGHVS, CDR2 FQNEAQ. V was clipped by 5 bases and J by 5 bases, with 14 bases between them. CDR3 sequence: CASSPPQGKDTQYF. Here the CDR3 DNA reads TGTGCCAGCAGCCCACCTCAGGGGAAAGATACGCAGTATTTT. The whole variable domain, remainder taken from reference TRBV7-8 and TRBJ2-3, is GAGVSQSPRYKVAKRGQDVALRCDPISGHVSLFWYQQALGQGPEFLTYFQNEAQLDKSGLPSDRFFAERPEGSVSTLKIQRTQQEDSAVYLCASSPPQGKDTQYFGPGTRLTVL.

The CDR3 sequence is CATVGQGELYEQYF. CDR3 bases: TGTGCCACCGTGGGACAGGGAGAATTGTACGAGCAGTACTTC. The chain joins TRBV6-5 to TRBJ2-7; 9 bases line up with TRBD1. The CDR3 consists of 14 residues. Germline trimming cut 10 bases from V and 4 bases from J; bases unmatched to any gene: 11. In germline, CDR1 is MNHEY, CDR2 SVGAGI.

This clonotype came up a few times. This chain uses TRBV7-9 with TRBJ2-2; D perhaps matches TRBD1 (6 bases). V was clipped by 6 bases and J by 4 bases, with 12 bases between them. The CDR3 sequence is 14 residues long. The germline CDR1 and CDR2 sequences are SEHNR and FQNEAQ (reference sequence). CDR3 coding DNA: TGTGCCAGCAGTCGCAAGGACAGCACCGGGGAGCTGTTTTTT. It encodes CASSRKDSTGELFF. The variable domain in full, with the rest retrieved from reference TRBV7-9 and TRBJ2-2, is DTGVSQNPRHKITKRGQNVTFRCDPISEHNRLYWYRQTLGQGPEFLTYFQNEAQLEKSRLLSDRFSAERPKGSFSTLEIQRTEQGDSAMYLCASSRKDSTGELFFGEGSRLTVL.

This chain connects TRBV12-3 or TRBV12-4 to TRBJ2-7, with 9 nucleotides matching TRBD1. The V gene end was trimmed by 5 bases and the J gene end by 2 bases; junction bases not matched to a gene: 4. The CDR3 runs 14 residues. The DNA for the CDR3 is TGTGCCAGCAGTCCGGGGGACAGGGCCTACGAGCAGTACTTC. This sequence encodes CASSPGDRAYEQYF.

The chain couples TRBV7-2 to TRBJ2-7, with 7 positions matching TRBD1. CDR1 is SGHTA, CDR2 FQGNSA, per germline. The CDR3 sequence is 14 residues long. The J segment lost 5 bases and the V segment lost 8 bases, leaving 12 bases of the junction unmatched. The CDR3 DNA sequence: TGTGCCAGCGTTCAACAGGGGACGAGGGACGAGCAGTACTTC. It translates to CASVQQGTRDEQYF.

The table lists this clonotype with a few counts. The rearrangement uses TRBV6-5 and TRBJ2-1; 13 nucleotides agree with TRBD2. The CDR3 covers 18 residues. CDR1 and CDR2 from the germline V gene are MNHEY and SVGAGI. J lost 0 bases, V lost 5 bases, and 7 bases had no gene match. CDR3 DNA sequence: TGTGCCAGCAGTGGGACTAGCGGGGACGCTCGCTCCTACAATGAGCAGTTCTTC. It is translated as CASSGTSGDARSYNEQFF.

This clonotype has more than one count but fewer than ten. This chain links TRBV4-3 with TRBJ2-3, with 8 bases aligning to TRBD2. From germline, CDR1 is LGHNA and CDR2 YSLEER. Germline trimming cut 1 base from V and 2 bases from J; bases unmatched to any gene: 8. The CDR3 has 17 residues. DNA for the CDR3: TGCGCCAGCAGCCAAGTTGGGCCGGGAGGGCTCACAGATACGCAGTATTTT. Its protein is CASSQVGPGGLTDTQYF.

This sequence joins TRBV18 and TRBJ1-1; D gene ambiguous. The germline V gene has CDR1 KGHSH and CDR2 LQKENI. Trimming removed 2 bases from V and 1 base from J, with 8 bases in between. There are 14 residues in the CDR3. Written as DNA, the CDR3 is TGTGCCAGCTCACCAGGTCAACAGAACACTGAAGCTTTCTTT. This encodes CASSPGQQNTEAFF.

This clonotype has ten or more counts. This chain connects TRBV7-2 to TRBJ2-5; 8 positions agree with TRBD1. After removal of 4 bases from V and 2 bases from J, the junction contained 6 bases not matched to a gene. CDR3 length: 15 residues. The germline gives CDR1 SGHTA, CDR2 FQGNSA. CDR3 residues: CASSWTGSEQETQYF. The CDR3 region has the DNA TGTGCCAGCAGCTGGACAGGGAGCGAACAAGAGACCCAGTACTTC.

This clonotype has just a few counts. This chain connects TRBV4-3 to TRBJ2-1; 9 bases line up with TRBD2. Germline lookup yields CDR1 LGHNA and CDR2 YSLEER. Unmatched junction bases numbered 7, after V lost 0 bases and J lost 10 bases. This CDR3 has 15 amino acids. In nucleotides, the CDR3 is TGCGCCAGCAGCCAAGATAGGGCGGGGGGGTCCGAGCAGTTCTTC. It specifies CASSQDRAGGSEQFF.

V and J are TRBV11-2 and TRBJ2-7; D is uncertain. The CDR3 is 14 amino acids. V shed 4 bases and J shed 2 bases, with 12 bases lying between them. The germline V gene encodes CDR1 SGHAT and CDR2 FQNNGV. CDR3 sequence reads: CASSSVANPYEQYF. Here the CDR3 DNA reads TGTGCCAGCAGCTCCGTAGCTAACCCCTACGAGCAGTACTTC. The entire variable domain, with the rest obtained from reference TRBV11-2 and TRBJ2-7, is as follows: EAGVAQSPRYKIIEKRQSVAFWCNPISGHATLYWYQQILGQGPKLLIQFQNNGVVDDSQLPKDRFSAERLKGVDSTLKIQPAKLEDSAVYLCASSSVANPYEQYFGPGTRLTVT.

In its sample, this clonotype was seen many times. The genes are TRBV28 and TRBJ2-7; 12 bases match TRBD2. This CDR3 spans 16 amino acids. J gave up 4 bases and V 5 bases, and 9 bases lay outside the gene matches. Germline assignment: CDR1 MDHEN and CDR2 SYDVKM. CDR3 in amino acids: CASSLRTSGVLYEQYF. The CDR3 DNA reads as TGTGCCAGCAGTCTCCGGACTAGCGGGGTACTTTACGAGCAGTACTTC.

The CDR3 DNA is TGTGCCACCTCCGGGACAGGGTTTTCACCCCTCCACTTT. Its protein is CATSGTGFSPLHF. The chain carries TRBV12-3 or TRBV12-4 and TRBJ1-6; TRBD1 aligns across 9 bases. With 10 bases clipped from V and 9 bases from J, the junction kept 7 bases outside the gene matches. The CDR3 loop spans 13 amino acids.